This TCR beta chain originates from a study of shared clonotypes between healthy human individuals. Clones were sequenced by immunoSEQ multiplex PCR, and TCRdb holds only the in-frame ones, with some missing. Counted here are around 2.3 million clones, more than 90% occurring once; the ten biggest clones make up around 0.13%. Germline loops: CDR1 DFQATT, CDR2 SNEGSKA (reference sequence). This CDR3 contains 11 residues. Trimming left V 4 bases short and J 3 bases short, with 6 bases between. The origin of this receptor is a man younger than 35 in good health. The chain carries TRBV20-1 and TRBJ1-2; D is ambiguous. Sequencing was carried out using naive CD4+ T cells sorted from blood. The subset: CD45RA+ positively selected. CDR3 nucleotides: TGCAGTGCTACCGAGGACTATGGCTACACCTTC. Translation gives CSATEDYGYTF.